The 30 T cell receptor beta chains below were found in one sample sequenced in a study of blood T cells in healthy people across ages. A second roughly 6 to 12 cycle PCR used barcoded and J-beta primers. TCRdb redid the calling of the 5' RACE reads with MiXCR, one entry per CDR3 protein. Here the sample spans 650,000 to 800,000 distinct CDR3 sequences, under 45% being singletons. The source material was blood. Receptor source: a man aged 60 to 75 in good health.

The chain combines TRBV15 with TRBJ2-5, with 7 nucleotides matching TRBD1. The V segment lost 4 bases and the J segment 4 bases; nucleotides outside the gene matches: 3. The CDR3 sequence is 13 residues long. The germline V gene encodes CDR1 LNHNV and CDR2 YYDKDF (reference sequence). This chain's CDR3 is CATSKGQLETQYF. The CDR3 nucleotides read TGTGCCACCAGCAAGGGACAGTTAGAGACCCAGTACTTC.

The chain combines TRBV2 with TRBJ2-2; 9 bases fit TRBD2. The CDR3 length is 14 residues. CDR1 is SNHLY and CDR2 is FYNNEI in the germline V gene. J gave up 4 bases and V 7 bases, and 4 bases lay outside the gene matches. The CDR3 spells CASISGGITGELFF. For the CDR3, the DNA is TGTGCCAGCATAAGCGGGGGGATCACCGGGGAGCTGTTTTTT.

The CDR3 reads CASSGGRIASYNEQFF. Written as DNA, the CDR3 is TGTGCCAGCAGCGGCGGACGGATCGCTTCCTACAATGAGCAGTTCTTC. The chain uses TRBV11-2 and TRBJ2-1, with D hard to call. V was clipped by 5 bases and J by 1 base, with 15 bases between them. The CDR3 is made up of 16 amino acids. Germline V gene data show CDR1 as SGHAT and CDR2 as FQNNGV. Using reference TRBV11-2 and TRBJ2-1 for the parts outside the CDR3, the full variable domain is EAGVAQSPRYKIIEKRQSVAFWCNPISGHATLYWYQQILGQGPKLLIQFQNNGVVDDSQLPKDRFSAERLKGVDSTLKIQPAKLEDSAVYLCASSGGRIASYNEQFFGPGTRLTVL.

Regarding this clonotype: At one end the junction does not follow the germline gene, possibly because of a read error. The chain carries TRBV20-1 and TRBJ2-4; perhaps D is TRBD1 or TRBD2 (5 bases each). The CDR3 loop spans 16 amino acids. Germline assignment: CDR1 DFQATT and CDR2 SNEGSKA (reference sequence). CDR3 DNA: TGCAGTGCTAGTGGGACCCCGGTGGGCCCCAAAAACACTCAGTACTTC. This gives the protein CSASGTPVGPKNTQYF.

The gene calls are TRBV4-1 and TRBJ2-1; 11 bases map to TRBD2. The DNA end lines up better with TRBJ2-7; the J call may be wrong. From germline, CDR1 is MGHRA and CDR2 YSYEKL. This CDR3 has 16 amino acids. CDR3 region: CASSQPGTSGYNEQYF. The CDR3 DNA follows: TGCGCCAGCAGCCAACCCGGGACTAGCGGTTACAATGAGCAGTACTTC.

This rearrangement joins TRBV27 to TRBJ2-7; D is possibly TRBD1 (7 bases). The V end was cut by 6 bases, the J end by 0 bases, with 18 bases between. Per germline, CDR1 MNHEY and CDR2 SMNVEV (reference sequence). CDR3 length: 16 amino acids. DNA for the CDR3: TGTGCCAGCAGCCCGGGGCCAGGGGGGACCTCCTACGAGCAGTACTTC. Translating gives CASSPGPGGTSYEQYF.

This clonotype has a handful of counts. The chain is built from TRBV5-1 and TRBJ2-7; 10 positions match TRBD1. Looked up from germline, CDR1 is SGHRS and CDR2 is YFSETQ. Losses at the gene ends were 4 bases for V and 4 bases for J; bases not matched to a gene: 14. CDR3 length: 17 amino acids. In DNA form, the CDR3 reads TGCGCCAGCAGCATAGGGACAGGGGTTTTAGTGGGATACGAGCAGTACTTC. It encodes CASSIGTGVLVGYEQYF. The variable domain in full, with the rest retrieved from reference TRBV5-1 and TRBJ2-7, is KAGVTQTPRYLIKTRGQQVTLSCSPISGHRSVSWYQQTPGQGLQFLFEYFSETQRNKGNFPGRFSGRQFSNSRSEMNVSTLELGDSALYLCASSIGTGVLVGYEQYFGPGTRLTVT.

This clonotype occurred a few times. The chain links TRBV12-3 or TRBV12-4 to TRBJ1-2, with a possible D match to TRBD1 (5 bases). This CDR3 has 14 amino acids. Trimming left V 7 bases short and J 1 base short, with 13 bases between. The CDR3 DNA sequence: TGTGCCAGCATCGACGGGGCGGTTAACTATGGCTACACCTTC. Its translation: CASIDGAVNYGYTF.

This clonotype was detected a few times. The J gene is TRBJ2-5, the V gene TRBV9; 8 bases fit TRBD2. The J segment lost 4 bases and the V segment lost 4 bases, leaving 12 bases of the junction unmatched. Germline loops: CDR1 SGDLS, CDR2 YYNGEE. The CDR3 sequence is 16 residues long. CDR3: CASSQSTGGPGETQYF. CDR3 DNA: TGTGCCAGCAGCCAGAGTACGGGGGGGCCTGGAGAGACCCAGTACTTC. Full variable domain (missing parts from reference TRBV9 and TRBJ2-5): DSGVTQTPKHLITATGQRVTLRCSPRSGDLSVYWYQQSLDQGLQFLIQYYNGEERAKGNILERFSAQQFPDLHSELNLSSLELGDSALYFCASSQSTGGPGETQYFGPGTRLLVL.

The J gene is TRBJ1-4, the V gene TRBV20-1; no definite D call. Germline CDR1 and CDR2: DFQATT and SNEGSKA (reference sequence). V was trimmed by 3 bases and J by 5 bases, leaving 10 bases between them. The CDR3 length is 13 residues. The CDR3 reads CSASSLVNEKLFF. The CDR3 DNA sequence: TGCAGTGCTAGTTCCTTAGTGAATGAAAAACTGTTTTTT.

This clonotype appeared a few times. V is TRBV5-5 and J is TRBJ1-5; D unclear. V was pared by 5 bases and J by 1 base, with 16 bases between. The CDR3 has 16 amino acids. Germline V gene sequence: CDR1 SGHKS, CDR2 YYEKEE (reference sequence). The CDR3 DNA reads as TGTGCCAGCAGTCCCGGGTTAGCCGCAAGCAATCAGCCCCAGCATTTT. Translation: CASSPGLAASNQPQHF.

In its sample, this clonotype was seen a few times. J is TRBJ1-5 and V is TRBV5-6; D possibly corresponds to TRBD1 (6 bases). Germline V gene data show CDR1 as SGHDT and CDR2 as YYEEEE. The germline V and J ends were trimmed by 3 bases and 0 bases, with 16 bases remaining between them. This CDR3 has 17 amino acids. The CDR3 nucleotides read TGTGCCAGCAGCTCGAAAACAGGGACAAGTAGCAATCAGCCCCAGCATTTT. Protein sequence: CASSSKTGTSSNQPQHF.

V usage is TRBV20-1 and J usage is TRBJ1-2, with 7 bases matching TRBD1. CDR1 is DFQATT, CDR2 SNEGSKA, per germline (reference sequence). Losses at the gene ends were 6 bases for V and 4 bases for J; bases not matched to a gene: 8. The CDR3 has 13 amino acids. This CDR3 is CSATNRGAYGYTF. As DNA, the CDR3 is TGCAGTGCCACTAACAGGGGCGCCTATGGCTACACCTTC.

This chain uses TRBV3-1 with TRBJ2-3, with no clear D. This CDR3 has 17 residues. Per the germline V gene, CDR1 is LGHDT and CDR2 is YNNKEL (reference sequence). V was cut by 3 bases and J by 2 bases, with 18 bases left in between. The CDR3 DNA is TGTGCCAGCAGCCATTGGGTCGCCAGGTCTGACACAGATACGCAGTATTTT. This sequence encodes CASSHWVARSDTDTQYF.

The chain has TRBV20-1 and TRBJ1-1; perhaps TRBD1 as D (5 bases). V dropped 6 bases and J dropped 7 bases, with 15 bases sitting between them. Germline CDR1 is DFQATT and CDR2 is SNEGSKA (reference sequence). The CDR3 totals 12 residues. The CDR3 protein is CSARQRALEAFF. In DNA, the CDR3 is TGCAGTGCACGACAGAGGGCTCTTGAAGCTTTCTTT.

The CDR3 region has the DNA TGTGCCAGCAGTGAAGTAGAGACAGGGAGGAATGAGCAGTACTTC. Its protein product is CASSEVETGRNEQYF. The chain has TRBV2 and TRBJ2-5, with D possibly being TRBD1 (7 bases). The germline gives CDR1 SNHLY, CDR2 FYNNEI. The CDR3 is 15 residues long. Trimming removed 1 base from V and 11 bases from J, with 20 bases in between. Full variable domain (outside the CDR3, taken from reference TRBV2 and TRBJ2-5): EPEVTQTPSHQVTQMGQEVILRCVPISNHLYFYWYRQILGQKVEFLVSFYNNEISEKSEIFDDQFSVERPDGSNFTLKIRSTKLEDSAMYFCASSEVETGRNEQYFGPGTRLLVL.

This clonotype has a handful of counts. The V and J genes are TRBV12-3 or TRBV12-4 and TRBJ1-6, with D uncertain. Deletions cut 5 bases from V and 12 bases from J, with 17 bases between. The CDR3 contains 14 residues. CDR3 DNA sequence: TGTGCCAGCAGTGCTTCAGACCAATGGGAACCCCTCCACTTT. Its protein is CASSASDQWEPLHF.

The chain joins TRBV6-1 to TRBJ2-3, with D maybe TRBD1 (5 bases). Germline lookup yields CDR1 MNHNS and CDR2 SASEGT. The V and J ends lost 1 base and 7 bases respectively, with 12 bases between them. This CDR3 is built from 14 residues. CDR3 region: CASSEEYDSYTQYF. The DNA for the CDR3 is TGTGCCAGCAGTGAAGAATATGACAGTTATACGCAGTATTTT.

At least ten counts were recorded for this clonotype. The chain employs TRBV20-1 and TRBJ2-7; maybe TRBD1 (5 bases). CDR1 is DFQATT, CDR2 SNEGSKA, per germline (reference sequence). Trimming took off 3 bases at V and 3 bases at J, with 12 bases between the two ends. This CDR3 comprises 13 residues. DNA of the CDR3: TGCAGTGCTAGGCCAGGGTTGGGCTACGAGCAGTACTTC. Amino acid sequence: CSARPGLGYEQYF.

The table lists this clonotype with a few counts. V usage is TRBV7-9 and J usage is TRBJ2-1, with D uncertain. The CDR3 runs 13 residues. CDR1 SEHNR and CDR2 FQNEAQ come from the germline V gene (reference sequence). Deletions cut 3 bases from V and 6 bases from J, with 9 bases between. DNA of the CDR3: TGTGCCAGCAGCTTTAGAGAACGCAATGAGCAGTTCTTC. This translates into CASSFRERNEQFF.

The V and J genes are TRBV30 and TRBJ2-3; D gene uncertain. The germline gives CDR1 GTSNPN, CDR2 SVGIG (reference sequence). This CDR3 contains 13 residues. V gave up 7 bases and J gave up 4 bases, with 15 bases separating them. The CDR3, as DNA: TGTGCCTCCTTATCCGCGTTGGCAGATACGCAGTATTTT. Translation: CASLSALADTQYF.

This clonotype has ten or more counts. The CDR3 protein is CSVGTGRYEQYF. The CDR3 nucleotides are TGCAGCGTAGGGACAGGGCGCTACGAGCAGTACTTC. The chain joins TRBV29-1 to TRBJ2-7; 9 positions agree with TRBD1. The CDR3 contains 12 residues. Germline CDR1 is SQVTM and CDR2 is ANQGSEA. Trimming took 6 bases from V and 3 from J; bases not matched to a gene: 3.

This clonotype was recorded a few times. The chain couples TRBV11-3 to TRBJ2-5; TRBD2 might be the D (5 bases). V lost 3 bases and J 5 bases, leaving 10 bases between the germline ends. Per germline, CDR1 SGHNT and CDR2 YENEEA. The CDR3 is 13 residues long. The DNA of the CDR3 is TGTGCCAGCAGCTTCGAGGGCCCGGAGACCCAGTACTTC. Translation: CASSFEGPETQYF.

V and J are TRBV5-1 and TRBJ1-2, with D unresolved. Germline V gene lookup returns CDR1 SGHRS and CDR2 YFSETQ. The CDR3 sequence is 15 residues long. V was cut by 4 bases and J by 4 bases, with 17 bases left in between. CDR3 sequence (DNA): TGCGCCAGCAGCCCCAGTGGCACGGCCAGCTATGGCTACACCTTC. This codes for CASSPSGTASYGYTF.

The V call is TRBV20-1, the J call TRBJ1-6, with no clear D. Trimming removed 3 bases at V and 3 bases at J, with 15 bases between. CDR1 and CDR2 from the germline V gene are DFQATT and SNEGSKA (reference sequence). The CDR3 covers 16 residues. The CDR3 sequence: CSASPTSRDYNSPLHF. The CDR3 DNA sequence: TGCAGTGCTAGCCCTACTTCACGAGACTATAATTCACCCCTCCACTTT.

This clonotype has a handful of counts. The chain carries TRBV6-5 and TRBJ2-5, with TRBD2 matching over 10 bases. The CDR3 is 15 amino acids. Germline trimming cut 2 bases from V and 5 bases from J; bases unmatched to any gene: 5. CDR1 is MNHEY, CDR2 SVGAGI, per germline. CDR3 region: CASSYLAGEGETQYF. The CDR3 coding sequence is TGTGCCAGCAGTTACCTAGCGGGGGAAGGGGAGACCCAGTACTTC.

This clonotype turned up a few times. The chain combines TRBV5-1 with TRBJ2-3, with D maybe TRBD1 (5 bases). The CDR3 extends over 15 amino acids. Germline CDR1 is SGHRS and CDR2 is YFSETQ. V shed 0 bases and J shed 0 bases, with 8 bases lying between them. The CDR3 region is CASSLASGSTDTQYF. In DNA, the CDR3 is TGCGCCAGCAGCTTGGCCTCAGGGAGCACAGATACGCAGTATTTT. The complete variable domain, with remaining parts taken from reference TRBV5-1 and TRBJ2-3, reads KAGVTQTPRYLIKTRGQQVTLSCSPISGHRSVSWYQQTPGQGLQFLFEYFSETQRNKGNFPGRFSGRQFSNSRSEMNVSTLELGDSALYLCASSLASGSTDTQYFGPGTRLTVL.

This clonotype has more than one count but fewer than ten. The chain recombines TRBV4-3 with TRBJ2-3; the match to TRBD1 covers 11 bases. Looked up from germline, CDR1 is LGHNA and CDR2 is YSLEER. The CDR3 totals 16 residues. J was trimmed by 4 bases and V by 4 bases; bases with no gene match: 7. CDR3: CASSRQGQGVADTQYF. The CDR3 region has the DNA TGCGCCAGCAGCCGCCAGGGACAGGGGGTAGCAGATACGCAGTATTTT.

J is TRBJ2-5 and V is TRBV24-1; 7 bases fit TRBD1. Germline CDR1 reads KGHDR; CDR2 reads SFDVKD. V gave up 3 bases and J gave up 1 base; unmatched junction bases: 7. There are 16 residues in the CDR3. This CDR3 reads CATSDPRQGRQETQYF. The CDR3 DNA is TGTGCCACCAGTGATCCCAGACAGGGCCGCCAAGAGACCCAGTACTTC.

In this sample, this clonotype turned up a few times. The chain carries TRBV7-8 and TRBJ2-1, with 12 bases fitting TRBD2. V lost 5 bases to trimming and J lost 6 bases; unmatched junction nucleotides: 11. This CDR3 comprises 17 residues. The germline V gene has CDR1 SGHVS and CDR2 FQNEAQ. The CDR3 spells CASSTLATSGGVNEQFF. In DNA form, the CDR3 reads TGTGCCAGCAGCACCTTGGCGACTAGCGGGGGAGTCAATGAGCAGTTCTTC.